This is a list of T cell receptor beta chains from one sample in a study of regulatory T cells in long-lasting Graves disease. Using its own MiXCR run on the multiplex PCR reads, TCRdb lists one record per CDR3 protein. The sample lists around 460,000 distinct CDR3 sequences, around a fifth occurring once. The specimen was peripheral blood mononuclear cells (PBMCs), collected when the disease was refractory, from a patient treated with antithyroid drugs. The receptors originated from a female donor with Graves disease. The CDR3 runs from the conserved cysteine through the conserved F or W. Fields, in order: clone size, V gene, D gene, J gene, CDR3 protein, CDR3 DNA. D genes are given only for firm matches. Size is omitted from some rows. Given values are once, few, many or a class for expanded clones.

size: .
V: TRBV27
D: .
J: TRBJ2-7
CDR3: CASSLQGWSYEQYF
DNA: TGTGCCAGCAGTTTACAGGGGTGGTCCTACGAGCAGTACTTC

size: many
V: TRBV6-1
D: .
J: TRBJ1-2
CDR3: CASSDPGYYGYTF
DNA: TGTGCCAGCAGTGATCCAGGATACTATGGCTACACCTTC

size: many
V: TRBV6-1
D: TRBD1
J: TRBJ1-1
CDR3: CASPNRGEAFF
DNA: TGTGCCAGCCCTAACAGGGGTGAAGCTTTCTTT

size: .
V: TRBV18
D: TRBD1
J: TRBJ1-4
CDR3: CASSLNRDSGEKLFF
DNA: TGTGCCAGCTCACTTAACCGGGACAGCGGTGAAAAACTGTTTTTT

size: .
V: TRBV14
D: .
J: TRBJ2-6
CDR3: CASMGKGDQGANVLTF
DNA: TGTGCCAGCATGGGAAAGGGGGACCAGGGGGCCAACGTCCTGACTTTC

size: few
V: TRBV7-2
D: .
J: TRBJ2-7
CDR3: CASSSGAVSSYEQYF
DNA: TGTGCCAGCAGCTCGGGGGCAGTTAGCTCCTACGAGCAGTACTTC

size: .
V: TRBV7-2
D: .
J: TRBJ1-2
CDR3: CASSSTERGGGYTF
DNA: TGTGCCAGCAGCTCGACTGAAAGGGGGGGGGGCTACACCTTC

size: few
V: TRBV20-1
D: .
J: TRBJ1-5
CDR3: CSAKINSPDPWQPQHF
DNA: TGCAGTGCGAAGATAAACTCTCCCGACCCTTGGCAGCCCCAGCATTTT

size: many
V: TRBV2
D: .
J: TRBJ1-6
CDR3: CASSVRADNSPLHF
DNA: TGTGCCAGCAGTGTTCGGGCCGATAATTCACCCCTCCACTTT

size: .
V: TRBV16
D: .
J: TRBJ1-1
CDR3: CASSLQLPTRYTNTEAFF
DNA: TGTGCCAGCAGCCTTCAACTCCCTACAAGGTATACGAACACTGAAGCTTTCTTT

size: .
V: TRBV7-3
D: TRBD2
J: TRBJ2-3
CDR3: CASSPASGRAGTQYF
DNA: TGTGCCAGCAGCCCGGCTAGCGGGAGGGCAGGTACGCAGTATTTT

size: many
V: TRBV15
D: TRBD1
J: TRBJ2-7
CDR3: CATSRELGGDEQYF
DNA: TGTGCCACCAGCAGAGAACTAGGGGGCGACGAGCAGTACTTC

size: .
V: TRBV6-2/TRBV6-3
D: .
J: TRBJ1-4
CDR3: CASRGPGDTDNEKLFF
DNA: TGTGCCAGCAGGGGCCCCGGGGACACTGATAATGAAAAACTGTTTTTT

size: few
V: TRBV27
D: .
J: TRBJ1-3
CDR3: CASSDTRGGNTIYF
DNA: TGTGCCAGCAGTGACACACGTGGTGGAAACACCATATATTTT

size: few
V: TRBV6-1
D: .
J: TRBJ1-5
CDR3: CASSSAAGDNQPQHF
DNA: TGTGCCAGCAGTTCGGCGGCAGGGGATAATCAGCCCCAGCATTTT

size: .
V: TRBV18
D: .
J: TRBJ2-7
CDR3: CASSPYGGKTSEQYF
DNA: TGTGCCAGCTCACCGTACGGGGGCAAAACGTCCGAGCAGTACTTC

size: .
V: TRBV12-3/TRBV12-4
D: TRBD2
J: TRBJ2-3
CDR3: CASSLSRTSGTQYF
DNA: TGTGCCAGCAGCCTATCTCGTACTAGCGGCACGCAGTATTTT

size: few
V: TRBV20-1
D: .
J: TRBJ1-6
CDR3: CSVVTPGRNSPLHF
DNA: TGCAGTGTAGTCACCCCCGGTAGAAATTCACCCCTCCACTTT

size: few
V: TRBV20-1
D: .
J: TRBJ1-5
CDR3: CSTTGHHSQPQHF
DNA: TGCAGTACTACAGGGCACCATAGTCAGCCCCAGCATTTT

size: few
V: TRBV7-2
D: .
J: TRBJ1-1
CDR3: CASSLATVNTEAFF
DNA: TGTGCCAGCAGCTTGGCGACGGTGAACACTGAAGCTTTCTTT

size: .
V: TRBV20-1
D: .
J: TRBJ1-5
CDR3: CSATINQPQHF
DNA: TGCAGTGCTACGATTAATCAGCCCCAGCATTTT

size: .
V: TRBV5-1
D: .
J: TRBJ2-2
CDR3: CASSLIPSNTGELFF
DNA: TGCGCCAGCAGCTTGATACCTTCGAACACCGGGGAGCTGTTTTTT

size: .
V: TRBV7-2
D: .
J: TRBJ1-1
CDR3: CASSSRSEGTTEAFF
DNA: TGTGCCAGCAGCTCCCGCAGTGAGGGTACCACTGAAGCTTTCTTT

size: .
V: TRBV5-6
D: TRBD1
J: TRBJ1-3
CDR3: CASSLPTGADSGNTIYF
DNA: TGTGCCAGCAGCTTGCCGACAGGGGCCGACTCTGGAAACACCATATATTTT

size: few
V: TRBV6-2/TRBV6-3
D: .
J: TRBJ1-1
CDR3: CASSDEETEAFF
DNA: TGTGCCAGCAGTGATGAAGAAACTGAAGCTTTCTTT

size: .
V: TRBV29-1
D: .
J: TRBJ1-4
CDR3: CSVMGTATNEKLFF
DNA: TGCAGCGTTATGGGTACCGCAACTAATGAAAAACTGTTTTTT

size: many
V: TRBV20-1
D: .
J: TRBJ1-1
CDR3: CSARDQAFEAFF
DNA: TGCAGTGCTAGAGATCAGGCGTTTGAAGCTTTCTTT

size: few
V: TRBV5-1
D: .
J: TRBJ1-2
CDR3: CASSLVQGEGYTF
DNA: TGCGCCAGCAGCTTGGTACAGGGCGAAGGCTACACCTTC

size: many
V: TRBV2
D: .
J: TRBJ1-6
CDR3: CASSAQGMGSPLHF
DNA: TGTGCCAGCAGTGCCCAGGGGATGGGTTCACCCCTCCACTTT

size: .
V: TRBV19
D: TRBD1
J: TRBJ1-5
CDR3: CASTKQGRATQPQHF
DNA: TGTGCCAGTACCAAACAGGGGCGGGCCACTCAGCCCCAGCATTTT

size: .
V: TRBV7-2
D: TRBD2
J: TRBJ2-2
CDR3: CASSSGTSGNRGELFF
DNA: TGTGCCAGCAGTTCCGGGACTAGCGGAAACAGGGGGGAGCTGTTTTTT

size: .
V: TRBV4-3
D: TRBD2
J: TRBJ2-2
CDR3: CASSQDLWREGNTGELFF
DNA: TGCGCCAGCAGCCAAGATCTTTGGAGGGAGGGTAACACCGGGGAGCTGTTTTTT

size: .
V: TRBV7-9
D: TRBD2
J: TRBJ2-7
CDR3: CASSRTSGSKYEQYF
DNA: TGTGCCAGCAGCCGGACTAGCGGGAGTAAGTACGAGCAGTACTTC

size: .
V: TRBV9
D: .
J: TRBJ2-7
CDR3: CASSVGYSRGYEQYF
DNA: TGTGCCAGCAGCGTAGGGTACTCCCGGGGCTACGAGCAGTACTTC

size: many
V: TRBV27
D: .
J: TRBJ1-5
CDR3: CASSLSGNNQPQHF
DNA: TGTGCCAGCAGCTTAAGTGGTAACAATCAGCCCCAGCATTTT

size: .
V: TRBV9
D: .
J: TRBJ2-3
CDR3: CASSVGGSTDTQYF
DNA: TGTGCCAGCAGCGTAGGCGGAAGCACAGATACGCAGTATTTT

size: .
V: TRBV6-9
D: .
J: TRBJ2-3
CDR3: CASSYTIHSTDTQYF
DNA: TGTGCCAGCAGTTACACGATTCACAGCACAGATACGCAGTATTTT

size: .
V: TRBV6-2/TRBV6-3
D: TRBD2
J: TRBJ2-5
CDR3: CASSYESSGRTQYF
DNA: TGTGCCAGCAGTTACGAGAGTAGCGGGAGGACCCAGTACTTC

size: many
V: TRBV28
D: .
J: TRBJ1-1
CDR3: CASSFAGPPNTEAFF
DNA: TGTGCCAGCAGTTTTGCAGGGCCACCGAACACTGAAGCTTTCTTT

size: .
V: TRBV15
D: .
J: TRBJ2-2
CDR3: CATSRDRRAGELFF
DNA: TGTGCCACCAGCAGAGATCGGCGGGCCGGGGAGCTGTTTTTT

size: .
V: TRBV7-2
D: TRBD1
J: TRBJ2-5
CDR3: CASSRGQGGTQYF
DNA: TGTGCCAGCAGCCGGGGACAGGGGGGAACCCAGTACTTC

size: .
V: TRBV12-3/TRBV12-4
D: TRBD2
J: TRBJ2-3
CDR3: CASSPPGGSTDTQYF
DNA: TGTGCCAGCAGCCCCCCGGGGGGGAGCACAGATACGCAGTATTTT

size: .
V: TRBV5-1
D: TRBD1
J: TRBJ1-1
CDR3: CASSYRGRDDEAFF
DNA: TGCGCCAGCAGCTACAGGGGGCGAGACGATGAAGCTTTCTTT

size: few
V: TRBV4-1
D: .
J: TRBJ2-2
CDR3: CASSRKGSHGGELFF
DNA: TGCGCCAGCAGCCGTAAAGGGTCCCACGGCGGGGAGCTGTTTTTT

size: .
V: TRBV7-9
D: .
J: TRBJ2-5
CDR3: CASSLYQGGSRETQYF
DNA: TGTGCCAGCAGCCTATATCAGGGGGGATCAAGGGAGACCCAGTACTTC